The 18 T cell receptor beta chains below were found in one sample sequenced in a study of T cells in Graves' hyperthyroidism and ophthalmopathy. TCR beta CDR3 sequences were amplified from RNA transcripts. Using the HTBI primer set, a first-round RT-PCR was run on the TCR CDR3. TCRdb re-called the multiplex PCR reads through MiXCR, storing one row per CDR3 protein. The sample lists about 600,000 distinct CDR3 sequences, 15% to 20% seen once, with under 3.5% in the top ten. The sample comprised blood. Receptors were obtained from a woman aged 40 to 50 with Graves' ophthalmopathy.

This rearrangement joins TRBV5-6 to TRBJ1-1; 9 nucleotides line up with TRBD1. Germline V lookup: CDR1 SGHDT, CDR2 YYEEEE. Unmatched junction bases numbered 13, after V lost 3 bases and J lost 4 bases. This CDR3 has 17 amino acids. The CDR3 DNA reads TGTGCCAGCAGCTCGACAGGGGGAGGGGAGTTTGGCACTGAAGCTTTCTTT. It codes for CASSSTGGGEFGTEAFF.

V and J are TRBV19 and TRBJ2-5, with 7 bases fitting TRBD1. The germline CDR1 and CDR2 sequences are LNHDA and SQIVND (reference sequence). The CDR3 runs 15 residues. Unmatched junction bases numbered 11, after V lost 5 bases and J lost 5 bases. The CDR3 sequence: CASSSVTGSGETQYF. The CDR3 coding sequence is TGTGCCAGTAGTTCCGTGACAGGGTCCGGGGAGACCCAGTACTTC.

On this clonotype: One end of the junction fails to match germline, which may point to a read error. This chain uses TRBV3-1 with TRBJ1-5; TRBD1 might be the D (6 bases). The germline gives CDR1 LGHDT, CDR2 YNNKEL (reference sequence). CDR3 length: 18 residues. The CDR3: CASSSVPGHRGHSQSQHF. The CDR3 DNA sequence: TGTGCCAGCAGCTCCGTCCCGGGACATAGGGGCCATAGTCAGTCCCAGCATTTT.

V is TRBV4-3 and J is TRBJ2-1; D call uncertain. CDR1 is LGHNA, CDR2 YSLEER, per germline. The CDR3 contains 12 residues. Trimming removed 1 base at V and 9 bases at J, with 7 bases between. CDR3 in DNA: TGCGCCAGCAGCCAAGGCTTGGGTGAGCAGTTCTTC. It specifies CASSQGLGEQFF.

This clonotype was observed many times. J is TRBJ1-5 and V is TRBV18; possibly TRBD1 for D (5 bases). Germline lookup yields CDR1 KGHSH and CDR2 LQKENI. V was shortened by 6 bases and J by 6 bases, with 9 bases between the two germline ends. The length of the CDR3 is 12 residues. The CDR3: CASSTRAQPQHF. The CDR3 coding sequence is TGTGCCAGCTCGACCAGGGCTCAGCCCCAGCATTTT.

There are many counts of this clonotype. The chain is built from TRBV2 and TRBJ1-6; 7 bases match TRBD1. The V segment lost 6 bases and the J segment 0 bases; nucleotides outside the gene matches: 8. The germline CDR1 and CDR2 sequences are SNHLY and FYNNEI. CDR3 length: 17 residues. This CDR3 is CASSEGRGSSYNSPLHF. In nucleotides, the CDR3 is TGTGCCAGCAGCGAGGGCAGGGGGAGCTCCTATAATTCACCCCTCCACTTT.

The rearrangement uses TRBV6-1 and TRBJ1-3; tentative D call: TRBD1 (6 bases). CDR3 length: 17 residues. V lost 5 bases to trimming and J lost 0 bases, with 17 bases between them. Germline CDR1 and CDR2: MNHNS and SASEGT. CDR3 DNA sequence: TGTGCCAGCAGTCGGGACACAGGTATCCTCTCTGGAAACACCATATATTTT. This encodes CASSRDTGILSGNTIYF.

The J gene is TRBJ2-7, the V gene TRBV18; 7 nucleotides agree with TRBD2. V trimming: 1 base; J trimming: 0 bases; junction bases outside the gene matches: 9. CDR3 size: 17 residues. CDR1 and CDR2 from the germline V gene are KGHSH and LQKENI. The DNA for the CDR3 is TGTGCCAGCTCACCACAGCGGGACCGGTTTAGCTCCTACGAGCAGTACTTC. This encodes CASSPQRDRFSSYEQYF.

With respect to this clonotype: A much larger clone differs from this one at a single base, so this may be a read error. The CDR3 DNA reads as TGTGCCAGCAGCCATCACAGTATCGGGAGTAGTGGGACAGATACGCAGTATTTT. Translation gives CASSHHSIGSSGTDTQYF. The rearrangement links TRBV7-3 to TRBJ2-3; possibly TRBD2 for D (6 bases). V was pared by 5 bases and J by 3 bases, with 24 bases between. Germline V lookup: CDR1 SGHTA, CDR2 FQGTGA. The length of the CDR3 is 18 residues.

The V call is TRBV19, the J call TRBJ2-5, with D perhaps TRBD1 (5 bases). The ends were cut back, 4 bases at V and 0 bases at J, with 9 bases in the middle. This CDR3 is built from 14 residues. Germline-derived CDR1 and CDR2 are LNHDA and SQIVND (reference sequence). The CDR3 DNA sequence: TGTGCCAGTAGTAGGACACTTTACCAAGAGACCCAGTACTTC. Protein sequence: CASSRTLYQETQYF.

The chain is built from TRBV10-2 and TRBJ1-6, with 9 bases matching TRBD1. The CDR3 consists of 14 residues. Per germline, CDR1 WSHSY and CDR2 SAAADI. V was pared by 6 bases and J by 6 bases, with 3 bases of the junction left unmatched. For the CDR3, the DNA is TGCGCCAGCAGATGGGACAGGGCTAATTCACCCCTCCACTTT. Translating gives CASRWDRANSPLHF.

This clonotype was counted ten times or more. V and J are TRBV30 and TRBJ2-4, with 8 bases identical to TRBD2. CDR3 length: 16 residues. The germline V gene has CDR1 GTSNPN and CDR2 SVGIG (reference sequence). J lost 4 bases, V lost 1 base, and 9 bases had no gene match. Here the CDR3 DNA reads TGTGCCTGGAGTGCCGGAGGGGCGGGGGGAAAAAACATTCAGTACTTC. Translated, it gives CAWSAGGAGGKNIQYF.

This clonotype was seen more than once but under ten times. This chain uses TRBV7-9 with TRBJ2-5; D is possibly TRBD1 (5 bases). V gave up 5 bases and J gave up 5 bases, with 21 bases separating them. Germline assignment: CDR1 SEHNR and CDR2 FQNEAQ (reference sequence). This CDR3 contains 16 residues. The CDR3 protein is CASSAAKGLNWETQYF. The CDR3 coding sequence is TGTGCCAGCAGCGCGGCCAAGGGGCTCAACTGGGAGACCCAGTACTTC.

The chain joins TRBV7-2 to TRBJ2-7; the match to TRBD2 covers 8 bases. The CDR3 has 14 residues. Germline V lookup: CDR1 SGHTA, CDR2 FQGNSA. V gave up 6 bases and J gave up 5 bases; unmatched junction bases: 9. The CDR3 coding sequence is TGTGCCAGCAGATTGGGACTAGGAATCCACGAGCAGTACTTC. Amino acid sequence: CASRLGLGIHEQYF.

This clonotype was seen at least ten times. The J gene is TRBJ2-1, the V gene TRBV5-1; D may be TRBD2 (5 bases). The V gene lost 5 bases and the J gene lost 5 bases, with 11 bases spanning the gap. The V gene's germline CDR1 is SGHRS and CDR2 YFSETQ. CDR3 length: 13 residues. This chain's CDR3 is CASRLDPNNEQFF. The CDR3 region has the DNA TGCGCCAGCAGACTAGACCCCAACAATGAGCAGTTCTTC.

Comments on this clonotype: A much larger clonotype is one base distant, so this may be a read error. The rearrangement links TRBV12-5 to TRBJ2-5; 11 bases are shared with TRBD2. Germline V gives CDR1 LGHNT, CDR2 FRNRAP. V was pared by 1 base and J by 8 bases, with 3 bases of the junction left unmatched. The CDR3 spans 14 residues. The CDR3 DNA is TGTGCTAGTGGTTTGGGCCTAGCGGGGGGCACCCAGTACTTC. Residues: CASGLGLAGGTQYF.

This clonotype came up many times. The genes are TRBV6-6 and TRBJ2-3; D ambiguous. V was trimmed by 0 bases and J by 2 bases, leaving 3 bases between them. Germline lookup yields CDR1 MNHNY and CDR2 SVGAGI (reference sequence). This CDR3 has 13 residues. DNA of the CDR3: TGTGCCAGCAGTTACTCCAACACAGATACGCAGTATTTT. It encodes CASSYSNTDTQYF.

This rearrangement joins TRBV10-3 to TRBJ2-7, with 7 bases identical to TRBD1. V gave up 0 bases and J gave up 2 bases; unmatched junction bases: 4. This CDR3 is 15 amino acids long. Germline V gives CDR1 ENHRY, CDR2 SYGVKD. CDR3 in DNA: TGTGCCATCAGTGAGTCGAAGGGGGCCCCCTACGAGCAGTACTTC. This translates into CAISESKGAPYEQYF.